This TCR beta chain derives from a study of cytomegalovirus exposure and HLA in healthy donors. As to this clone: Its target is not known.

The study, taken as a whole, reports: Some TCR beta chains (roughly 150 of them) were listed as cytomegalovirus-associated. In vitro work confirmed that a few CMV-associated chains recognize CMV antigens. Among TCR sequences, most were rare, though some public TCRs appeared in many donors.

Libraries were prepared by immunoSEQ multiplex PCR; TCRdb keeps only in-frame clonotypes and omits some of them. The sample contains over 85,000 clones, 88% of which appear only once. Looked up from germline, CDR1 is SNHLY and CDR2 is FYNNEI. The length of the CDR3 is 13 residues. The V end lost 4 bases, the J end lost 2 bases, and 8 bases lay between the germline ends. The sample taken for sequencing was PBMCs. The chain links TRBV2 to TRBJ2-5, with D maybe TRBD2 (6 bases). The sequence derives from a woman aged 30 to 39 in good health and CMV-seropositive. In DNA, the CDR3 is TGTGCCAGCAGTGGCGGGGAACAAGAGACCCAGTACTTC. Its protein is CASSGGEQETQYF.